Listed below are T cell receptor beta chains from one sample, sequenced in a study of T-cell memory formation after mild COVID-19. TCRdb recomputed calls from the 5' RACE reads with MiXCR, one row per CDR3 protein. This sample has around 390,000 distinct CDR3 sequences, with 15% to 20% found just once. Sequencing was carried out using PBMCs or a T cell subset sorted from them (not recorded which). These receptors all come from a man aged 18 to 29 who had mild COVID-19 (a few samples of this study predate the infection). Cell type and time point are not known. Each CDR3 is given with its conserved first and last residue. A D gene is named only where the DNA matches it firmly. Not all rows give a size; the values are once, few, many and, for expanded clones, a class.

TRBJ1-1,-,few,TRBV12-3/TRBV12-4,CASSLPPLRSEAFF,TGTGCCAGCAGTTTACCCCCCCTGCGGAGTGAAGCTTTCTTT
TRBJ1-5,TRBD1,few,TRBV7-8,CASSLTGAGSFDQPQHF,TGTGCCAGCAGCTTAACAGGGGCCGGATCTTTTGATCAGCCCCAGCATTTT
TRBJ2-7,-,few,TRBV4-1,CASSQVSGSSYEQYF,TGCGCCAGCAGCCAAGTATCAGGCAGCTCCTACGAGCAGTACTTC
TRBJ2-6,-,-,TRBV7-8,CASSATGGAGANVLTF,TGTGCCAGCAGCGCTACCGGGGGAGCTGGGGCCAACGTCCTGACTTTC
TRBJ1-1,-,few,TRBV4-1,CASSQNAGEDTEAFF,TGCGCCAGCAGCCAAAACGCAGGGGAGGACACTGAAGCTTTCTTT
TRBJ2-3,TRBD1,-,TRBV12-5,CASGTGDPTDTQYF,TGTGCTAGTGGTACAGGGGACCCCACAGATACGCAGTATTTT
TRBJ1-4,-,-,TRBV7-9,CASRSGNEKLFF,TGTGCCAGCAGGAGCGGGAATGAAAAACTGTTTTTT
TRBJ2-1,TRBD2,-,TRBV5-1,CASSLKTSGGAYEQFF,TGCGCCAGCAGCTTGAAGACTAGCGGGGGGGCATATGAGCAGTTCTTC
TRBJ2-7,-,few,TRBV7-9,CASSVGEWGYAQYF,TGTGCCAGCAGCGTCGGGGAGTGGGGCTACGCGCAGTACTTC
TRBJ2-5,-,many,TRBV12-3/TRBV12-4,CASKFSGGSETQYF,TGTGCCAGCAAATTTTCTGGGGGTTCGGAGACCCAGTACTTC
TRBJ2-1,-,once,TRBV18,CASSWSRRGSSYNEQFF,TGTGCCAGCTCGTGGTCGAGACGGGGAAGTTCCTACAATGAGCAGTTCTTC
TRBJ2-5,TRBD2,-,TRBV4-1,CASSQDQTSGYQETQYF,TGCGCCAGCAGCCAAGATCAGACTAGCGGCTACCAAGAGACCCAGTACTTC
TRBJ1-6,-,-,TRBV7-9,CASSPPGGEGSPLHF,TGTGCCAGCAGCCCCCCGGGTGGCGAAGGTTCACCCCTCCACTTT
TRBJ2-3,TRBD2,-,TRBV27,CASSFLSGGDPSTDTQYF,TGTGCCAGCAGTTTCCTAAGCGGGGGGGACCCTAGCACAGATACGCAGTATTTT
TRBJ1-1,-,-,TRBV30,CAWSVRRVRVNTEAFF,TGTGCCTGGAGTGTAAGGAGGGTTCGGGTGAACACTGAAGCTTTCTTT
TRBJ1-2,TRBD1,-,TRBV14,CASSPDSGGRLVSIYGYTF,TGTGCCAGCAGCCCCGATTCAGGGGGCCGTCTCGTTTCGATCTATGGCTACACCTTC
TRBJ2-5,-,-,TRBV7-6,CASSSLREETQYF,TGTGCCAGCAGCTCCCTGCGGGAAGAGACCCAGTACTTC
TRBJ2-1,TRBD2,-,TRBV6-5,CASSPSGGRRNEQFF,TGTGCCAGCAGTCCCAGCGGGGGGAGACGCAATGAGCAGTTCTTC
TRBJ2-3,-,many,TRBV7-9,CASSLGVRKRTDTQYF,TGTGCCAGCAGCTTAGGAGTAAGGAAACGCACAGATACGCAGTATTTT
TRBJ1-5,TRBD1,-,TRBV7-2,CASSNQGGAEPQHF,TGTGCCAGCAGCAACCAGGGGGGCGCGGAGCCCCAGCATTTT
TRBJ1-1,TRBD1,-,TRBV5-1,CASSSLGTGGAGDTEAFF,TGCGCCAGCAGCTCGCTCGGGACAGGGGGCGCCGGGGACACTGAAGCTTTCTTT
TRBJ1-2,-,few,TRBV28,CASTLYRGVGGYTF,TGTGCCAGCACCCTTTACCGGGGCGTAGGTGGCTACACCTTC
TRBJ1-3,TRBD1,few,TRBV4-3,CASSQQAGTGYGNTIYF,TGCGCCAGCAGCCAGCAGGCCGGGACAGGTTACGGAAACACCATATATTTT
TRBJ2-1,TRBD1,-,TRBV4-1,CASSRRGTGADNEQFF,TGCGCCAGCAGCCGAAGAGGGACAGGGGCGGACAATGAGCAGTTCTTC
TRBJ1-6,-,few,TRBV12-3/TRBV12-4,CASSPIWAGPFSPLHF,TGTGCCAGCAGCCCCATATGGGCGGGTCCTTTTTCACCCCTCCACTTT